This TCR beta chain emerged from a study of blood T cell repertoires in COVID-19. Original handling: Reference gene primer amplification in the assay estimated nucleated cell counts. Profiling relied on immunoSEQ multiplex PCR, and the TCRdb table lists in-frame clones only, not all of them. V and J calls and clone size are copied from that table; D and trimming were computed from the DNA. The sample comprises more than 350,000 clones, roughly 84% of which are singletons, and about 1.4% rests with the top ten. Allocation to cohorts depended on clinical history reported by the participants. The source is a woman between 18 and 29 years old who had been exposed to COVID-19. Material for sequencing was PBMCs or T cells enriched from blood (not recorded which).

The CDR3 reads CASSYGQGSPLHF. CDR3 DNA: TGTGCCAGCAGCTATGGACAGGGTTCACCCCTCCACTTT. The V call is TRBV5-6, the J call TRBJ1-6; 8 bases line up with TRBD1. J gave up 9 bases and V 3 bases, and 2 bases lay outside the gene matches. The CDR3 has 13 amino acids. Germline values: CDR1 SGHDT, CDR2 YYEEEE.